The next 20 T cell receptor beta chains were all read from a single sample in a study of long-term antiretroviral therapy in people with HIV. At the survey level, the v3.0 immunoSEQ assay was run. Sequenced by immunoSEQ multiplex PCR; TCRdb stores in-frame clones only, minus some. Here the sample spans 25,000 to 30,000 clones, roughly nine tenths being singletons. The source was unsorted PBMCs, collected roughly 2.7 years after starting antiretroviral therapy. The receptor set was obtained from a man in his forties or fifties with HIV.

The V call is TRBV19, the J call TRBJ1-5, with a weak D call TRBD1 (6 bases). Germline assignment: CDR1 LNHDA and CDR2 SQIVND (reference sequence). V was pared by 6 bases and J by 7 bases, with 16 bases between. The CDR3 is made up of 14 amino acids. Written as DNA, the CDR3 is TGTGCCAGTAGCGAACAGGGAAATTTGCAGCCCCAGCATTTT. This encodes CASSEQGNLQPQHF.

The chain uses TRBV28 and TRBJ1-3; tentative D call: TRBD1 (5 bases). Germline V lookup: CDR1 MDHEN, CDR2 SYDVKM. The CDR3 runs to 14 residues. V was shortened by 5 bases and J by 8 bases, with 16 bases between the two germline ends. CDR3 DNA sequence: TGTGCCAGCAGTACAGGCTCCCTTATAGACACCATATATTTT. Translating it yields CASSTGSLIDTIYF.

The V call is TRBV10-1, the J call TRBJ2-2; D ambiguous. CDR3 size: 14 residues. Per germline, CDR1 WNHNN and CDR2 SYGVQD (reference sequence). V was pared by 3 bases and J by 5 bases, with 10 bases between. Here the CDR3 DNA reads TGCGCCAGCAGTGATAATTATAAAACCGGGGAGCTGTTTTTT. It codes for CASSDNYKTGELFF.

J is TRBJ1-4 and V is TRBV6-6; TRBD1 might be the D (6 bases). Germline values: CDR1 MNHNY, CDR2 SVGAGI (reference sequence). CDR3 size: 13 residues. Between the trimmed V and J ends, which lost 2 bases and 8 bases, there was a span of 9 bases. The DNA for the CDR3 is TGTGCCAGCAGTTACAGGGGGGAGGAAAAACTGTTTTTT. Its protein product is CASSYRGEEKLFF.

V usage is TRBV9 and J usage is TRBJ1-2; D gene unclear. This CDR3 comprises 15 residues. V lost 3 bases to trimming and J lost 6 bases, with 18 bases between them. Germline lookup yields CDR1 SGDLS and CDR2 YYNGEE. The CDR3 loop reads CASSADTARGDGYTF. The CDR3 coding sequence is TGTGCCAGCAGCGCAGACACCGCCCGAGGCGATGGCTACACCTTC.

The rearrangement uses TRBV10-3 and TRBJ1-1, with 9 bases matching TRBD1. CDR3 size: 14 residues. Trimming took 4 bases from V and 8 from J; bases not matched to a gene: 8. Germline V gene sequence: CDR1 ENHRY, CDR2 SYGVKD. The CDR3: CAISGGGQGREAFF. CDR3 coding DNA: TGTGCCATCAGTGGGGGTGGACAGGGGCGAGAAGCTTTCTTT.

The chain couples TRBV5-1 to TRBJ2-7; 9 bases line up with TRBD1. V lost 4 bases, J lost 6 bases, and 8 bases stayed unmatched. The CDR3 has 14 residues. Germline V CDR1 and CDR2: SGHRS, YFSETQ. CDR3 DNA sequence: TGCGCCAGCAGCCTCGGGACAGGGATTGGCGAGCAGTACTTC. It specifies CASSLGTGIGEQYF.

The rearrangement joins TRBV4-2 to TRBJ2-3; D is uncertain. V shed 1 base and J shed 2 bases, with 10 bases lying between them. Looked up from germline, CDR1 is LGHNA and CDR2 is YNFKEQ. This CDR3 has 15 residues. In nucleotides, the CDR3 is TGTGCCAGCAGCCAAGTGCTGGGGTCCACAGATACGCAGTATTTT. This gives the protein CASSQVLGSTDTQYF.

The chain links TRBV7-2 to TRBJ2-1; TRBD2 agrees at 12 bases. CDR3 length: 16 residues. J gave up 6 bases and V 3 bases, and 6 bases lay outside the gene matches. Germline CDR1 reads SGHTA; CDR2 reads FQGNSA. In DNA, the CDR3 is TGTGCCAGCAGCTTCCCGCGGACTAGCGGGGTCAATGAGCAGTTCTTC. This translates into CASSFPRTSGVNEQFF.

For the CDR3, the DNA is TGTGCCAGCAGCGTAGCCCCCATAGCGGGGCCCTACAATGAGCAGTTCTTC. It yields the protein CASSVAPIAGPYNEQFF. The chain links TRBV9 to TRBJ2-1, with 8 bases identical to TRBD2. The trim removed 0 bases at V and 2 bases at J, leaving 7 bases unmatched. The CDR3 contains 17 residues. Germline CDR1 and CDR2: SGDLS and YYNGEE.

This clone was counted a single time. V and J are TRBV2 and TRBJ2-3; D is possibly TRBD2 (6 bases). The V end lost 7 bases, the J end lost 1 base, and 15 bases lay between the germline ends. The CDR3 runs to 15 residues. CDR1 and CDR2 (germline): SNHLY, FYNNEI. The CDR3 loop reads CASIVVPSGTDTQYF. CDR3 DNA sequence: TGTGCCAGCATCGTCGTGCCTAGCGGCACAGATACGCAGTATTTT.

The chain links TRBV6-5 to TRBJ2-1; D gene unclear. The CDR3 is made up of 11 amino acids. Trimming took 1 base from V and 11 from J, leaving 6 bases between them. The germline CDR1 and CDR2 sequences are MNHEY and SVGAGI. DNA of the CDR3: TGTGCCAGCAGTTACTTGGCACAGCAGTTCTTC. Its protein product is CASSYLAQQFF.

The CDR3 loop is CASTTTGDEYGYTF. The CDR3 bases are TGTGCCAGTACCACGACAGGGGATGAGTATGGCTACACCTTC. The chain combines TRBV19 with TRBJ1-2; 8 nucleotides agree with TRBD1. The CDR3 totals 14 residues. Germline assignment: CDR1 LNHDA and CDR2 SQIVND (reference sequence). V shed 7 bases, J shed 5 bases, and the junction held 9 bases outside the gene matches.

This sequence joins TRBV30 and TRBJ1-2; TRBD1 is a possible D gene (6 bases). The CDR3 is 12 amino acids. The V end lost 8 bases, the J end lost 7 bases, and 17 bases lay between the germline ends. In germline, CDR1 is GTSNPN, CDR2 SVGIG (reference sequence). The CDR3 nucleotides read TGTGCCAGCATACAGGGTTATGTTGGCTACACCTTC. Amino acid sequence: CASIQGYVGYTF.

The chain links TRBV11-1 to TRBJ2-4, with TRBD2 matching over 8 bases. Germline V gives CDR1 SGHAT, CDR2 FQDESV (reference sequence). The CDR3 covers 16 residues. V shed 1 base, J shed 2 bases, and the junction held 4 bases outside the gene matches. CDR3 sequence (DNA): TGTGCCAGCAGCTTAGACGGGAGGGCCCCCAAAAACATTCAGTACTTC. It encodes CASSLDGRAPKNIQYF.

This sequence joins TRBV5-4 and TRBJ2-7; D is uncertain. V was clipped by 1 base and J by 5 bases, with 13 bases between them. Looked up from germline, CDR1 is SGHNT and CDR2 is YYREEE (reference sequence). The CDR3 contains 14 residues. CDR3 coding DNA: TGTGCCAGCAGCTTGAATGTCAGGTCCCACGAGCAGTACTTC. Translating gives CASSLNVRSHEQYF. Together with reference TRBV5-4 and TRBJ2-7, the CDR3 gives the full variable domain: ETGVTQSPTHLIKTRGQQVTLRCSSQSGHNTVSWYQQALGQGPQFIFQYYREEENGRGNFPPRFSGLQFPNYSSELNVNALELDDSALYLCASSLNVRSHEQYFGPGTRLTVT.

V and J are TRBV12-5 and TRBJ1-1, with 10 nucleotides matching TRBD1. Germline trimming cut 6 bases from V and 3 bases from J; bases unmatched to any gene: 4. The CDR3 runs 14 residues. CDR1 is LGHNT and CDR2 is FRNRAP in the germline V gene. CDR3 bases: TGTGCTAGTGGCGACGGACAGGGGGACACTGAAGCTTTCTTT. Translation: CASGDGQGDTEAFF.

The chain links TRBV6-5 to TRBJ1-3; D not certain. CDR1 is MNHEY, CDR2 SVGAGI, per germline. The ends were cut back, 0 bases at V and 1 base at J, with 7 bases in the middle. The CDR3 loop spans 15 amino acids. CDR3 sequence: CASSYSPGSGNTIYF. CDR3 nucleotide sequence: TGTGCCAGCAGTTACTCTCCCGGGTCTGGAAACACCATATATTTT.

This clone occurred once. The rearrangement uses TRBV28 and TRBJ1-3; D is undetermined. The germline V gene encodes CDR1 MDHEN and CDR2 SYDVKM. CDR3 length: 13 amino acids. The V end was cut by 1 base, the J end by 4 bases, with 5 bases between. The CDR3 reads CASSLFLGNTIYF. Here the CDR3 DNA reads TGTGCCAGCAGTTTATTTCTCGGAAACACCATATATTTT.

V is TRBV5-1 and J is TRBJ1-4; weak D call: TRBD1 (5 bases). CDR3 length: 14 residues. Between the trimmed V and J ends, which lost 2 bases and 5 bases, there was a span of 10 bases. In germline, CDR1 is SGHRS, CDR2 YFSETQ. The CDR3 protein is CASSFGRENEKLFF. In nucleotides, the CDR3 is TGCGCCAGCAGCTTTGGCAGGGAAAATGAAAAACTGTTTTTT.